These 19 T cell receptor beta chains were all obtained from the same sample, sequenced in a study of CD8 T cells in Susac syndrome. Random hexamers primed reverse transcription of 0.5 to 1 ug RNA. MiXCR was run by TCRdb on the immunoSEQ multiplex PCR reads, yielding one entry per CDR3 protein. The data hold approximately 190,000 distinct CDR3 sequences, with 85% to 95% observed a single time. Sequenced sample: CD8+ T cells from PBMCs. The receptors originated from a human donor with Susac syndrome.

The CDR3 nucleotides are TGTGCCAGCAGCCCAGGGACCCGGGCAGAAGGAAACACCATATATTTT. It specifies CASSPGTRAEGNTIYF. The chain recombines TRBV13 with TRBJ1-3, with D possibly matching TRBD1 (5 bases). The CDR3 runs 16 residues. Germline V CDR1 and CDR2: PRHDT, FYEKMQ (reference sequence). V lost 5 bases and J lost 4, with 18 bases in between.

The chain recombines TRBV20-1 with TRBJ2-7; the match to TRBD1 covers 7 bases. V was pared by 0 bases and J by 4 bases, with 6 bases of the junction left unmatched. The germline V gene encodes CDR1 DFQATT and CDR2 SNEGSKA (reference sequence). The CDR3 spans 14 residues. Written as DNA, the CDR3 is TGCAGTGCTAGAGACAGGGGGATAACGTACGAGCAGTACTTC. This encodes CSARDRGITYEQYF.

V usage is TRBV11-2 and J usage is TRBJ2-7; the D gene could be TRBD1 or TRBD2 (5 bases each). The CDR3 consists of 15 residues. Trimming pared 4 bases from V and 1 base from J, leaving 14 bases between. Germline CDR1 SGHAT, CDR2 FQNNGV. The CDR3 loop reads CASSWTQGESYEQYF. The CDR3, as DNA: TGTGCCAGCAGCTGGACCCAGGGAGAATCCTACGAGCAGTACTTC.

This sequence joins TRBV13 and TRBJ2-7, with D uncertain. The V end was cut by 4 bases, the J end by 5 bases, with 9 bases between. The V gene's germline CDR1 is PRHDT and CDR2 FYEKMQ (reference sequence). CDR3 length equals 12 residues. The CDR3 DNA reads as TGTGCCAGCAGCTCCTACCCCCACGAGCAGTACTTC. Residues: CASSSYPHEQYF.

The chain joins TRBV7-2 to TRBJ1-4; D gene ambiguous. The ends were cut back, 3 bases at V and 4 bases at J, with 3 bases in the middle. Germline assignment: CDR1 SGHTA and CDR2 FQGNSA. The CDR3 sequence is 12 residues long. In DNA, the CDR3 is TGTGCCAGCAGCTTCGTTAATGAAAAACTGTTTTTT. As protein: CASSFVNEKLFF.

The V and J genes are TRBV5-4 and TRBJ2-7; D call uncertain. The CDR3 runs to 14 residues. In germline, CDR1 is SGHNT, CDR2 YYREEE (reference sequence). The ends were cut back, 3 bases at V and 0 bases at J, with 10 bases in the middle. CDR3 loop: CASSWMGSSYEQYF. The CDR3 nucleotides read TGTGCCAGCAGCTGGATGGGTTCCTCCTACGAGCAGTACTTC.

The sample holds one count of this clonotype. The chain is built from TRBV14 and TRBJ2-3, with D perhaps assigned TRBD1 or TRBD2 (6 bases each). Trimming stripped 5 bases from V and 6 bases from J, with 15 bases between. In germline, CDR1 is SGHDN, CDR2 FVKESK. The CDR3 runs to 14 residues. CDR3 DNA sequence: TGTGCCAGCAGCGGTCGGGGGCCCGTGGATACGCAGTATTTT. This sequence encodes CASSGRGPVDTQYF. The full variable domain, in which reference TRBV14 and TRBJ2-3 provide the parts outside the CDR3, is EAGVTQFPSHSVIEKGQTVTLRCDPISGHDNLYWYRRVMGKEIKFLLHFVKESKQDESGMPNNRFLAERTGGTYSTLKVQPAELEDSGVYFCASSGRGPVDTQYFGPGTRLTVL.

This rearrangement joins TRBV3-1 to TRBJ2-1, with 10 bases matching TRBD1. This CDR3 region has 15 residues. The J segment lost 4 bases and the V segment lost 10 bases, leaving 10 bases of the junction unmatched. CDR1 LGHDT and CDR2 YNNKEL come from the germline V gene (reference sequence). The CDR3 loop is CATGAGTGVYNEQFF. DNA for the CDR3: TGTGCCACAGGAGCAGGGACAGGGGTATACAATGAGCAGTTCTTC.

This chain joins TRBV7-8 and TRBJ1-5; D is possibly TRBD1 (6 bases). The CDR3 is made up of 13 amino acids. Trimming took 6 bases from V and 2 from J, leaving 8 bases between them. The germline V gene encodes CDR1 SGHVS and CDR2 FQNEAQ. The CDR3 loop is CASRSGGNQPQHF. CDR3 sequence (DNA): TGTGCCAGCAGGTCAGGGGGCAATCAGCCCCAGCATTTT.

This sequence joins TRBV1 and TRBJ2-1; the table gives TRBD2 as D, unverified against the DNA. TRBV1 is a pseudogene locus. This CDR3 region has 17 residues. The CDR3 region has the DNA TGCACCAGCAGCCAAGATCGGCCTAGCGGGACATACAATGAGCAGTTCTTC. It translates to CTSSQDRPSGTYNEQFF.

For this clonotype: At one end, the junction sequence differs from germline, possibly due to a read error. The chain's CDR3 is CASSASGGRNRGVF. Written as DNA, the CDR3 is TGTGCCAGCAGCGCCTCCGGGGGGAGAAACAGAGGAGTCTTC. The chain is built from TRBV9 and TRBJ1-2; tentatively, D is TRBD1 (5 bases). This CDR3 comprises 14 residues. Germline-derived CDR1 and CDR2 are SGDLS and YYNGEE.

The V and J genes are TRBV28 and TRBJ2-7; possible D gene TRBD2, 6 bases. Germline V gene data show CDR1 as MDHEN and CDR2 as SYDVKM. This CDR3 is built from 13 residues. V was trimmed by 7 bases and J by 12 bases, leaving 22 bases between them. The CDR3 DNA reads TGTGCCAGCATCCCTGTGGGAGGAATGGTAGCGTACTTC. It specifies CASIPVGGMVAYF.

V and J are TRBV6-1 and TRBJ1-5, with a weak D call TRBD1 (5 bases). In germline, CDR1 is MNHNS, CDR2 SASEGT. The CDR3 is 13 amino acids. The V end was cut by 1 base, the J end by 5 bases, with 6 bases between. The CDR3 region is CASSEGGDQPQHF. The CDR3 coding sequence is TGTGCCAGCAGTGAAGGGGGCGATCAGCCCCAGCATTTT.

This chain joins TRBV27 and TRBJ2-7; 9 bases line up with TRBD1. The CDR3 is made up of 15 amino acids. With V trimmed by 4 bases and J by 0 bases, 4 bases remained unmatched. CDR1 is MNHEY, CDR2 SMNVEV, per germline (reference sequence). CDR3 in DNA: TGTGCCAGCAGTTGGGGACAGGGTGGCTCCTACGAGCAGTACTTC. It is translated as CASSWGQGGSYEQYF.

The chain carries TRBV20-1 and TRBJ2-7; D uncertain. CDR3 size: 12 residues. Germline CDR1 and CDR2: DFQATT and SNEGSKA (reference sequence). V lost 7 bases, J lost 3 bases, and 13 bases lay in between. This CDR3 reads CSVTPGIYEQYF. The CDR3 nucleotides read TGCAGTGTAACCCCTGGGATCTACGAGCAGTACTTC.

The genes are TRBV13 and TRBJ1-5, with 7 bases fitting TRBD1. Trimming removed 5 bases from V and 4 bases from J; junction bases left unmatched: 5. The CDR3 extends over 14 amino acids. Per the germline V gene, CDR1 is PRHDT and CDR2 is FYEKMQ (reference sequence). This CDR3 is CASSARDSNQPQHF. CDR3 in DNA: TGTGCCAGCAGCGCCCGGGACAGTAATCAGCCCCAGCATTTT.

This chain connects TRBV27 to TRBJ2-1, with D tentatively TRBD1 or TRBD2 (6 bases each). CDR1 and CDR2 (germline): MNHEY, SMNVEV (reference sequence). The length of the CDR3 is 15 residues. The V gene lost 5 bases and the J gene lost 2 bases, with 13 bases spanning the gap. The CDR3 is CASSISGDTYNEQFF. CDR3 coding DNA: TGTGCCAGCAGTATCTCGGGGGACACCTACAATGAGCAGTTCTTC.

To note about this clonotype: The junction differs from germline at one of its ends, possibly a read error. V is TRBV4-1 and J is TRBJ1-1; D remains ambiguous. The CDR3 runs 13 residues. CDR1 is MGHRA and CDR2 is YSYEKL in the germline V gene. The CDR3 region has the DNA TGCGCCAGCAGCCAAGAGTTGAAAACTGAAGCTTTCTTT. It is translated as CASSQELKTEAFF.

The chain links TRBV5-6 to TRBJ2-1; TRBD2 is a possible D gene (6 bases). The CDR3 runs 16 residues. CDR1 is SGHDT, CDR2 YYEEEE, per germline. Deletions cut 0 bases from V and 2 bases from J, with 12 bases between. In DNA form, the CDR3 reads TGTGCCAGCAGCTTGGAACTAGCCGGCGCCTACAATGAGCAGTTCTTC. Its translation: CASSLELAGAYNEQFF.